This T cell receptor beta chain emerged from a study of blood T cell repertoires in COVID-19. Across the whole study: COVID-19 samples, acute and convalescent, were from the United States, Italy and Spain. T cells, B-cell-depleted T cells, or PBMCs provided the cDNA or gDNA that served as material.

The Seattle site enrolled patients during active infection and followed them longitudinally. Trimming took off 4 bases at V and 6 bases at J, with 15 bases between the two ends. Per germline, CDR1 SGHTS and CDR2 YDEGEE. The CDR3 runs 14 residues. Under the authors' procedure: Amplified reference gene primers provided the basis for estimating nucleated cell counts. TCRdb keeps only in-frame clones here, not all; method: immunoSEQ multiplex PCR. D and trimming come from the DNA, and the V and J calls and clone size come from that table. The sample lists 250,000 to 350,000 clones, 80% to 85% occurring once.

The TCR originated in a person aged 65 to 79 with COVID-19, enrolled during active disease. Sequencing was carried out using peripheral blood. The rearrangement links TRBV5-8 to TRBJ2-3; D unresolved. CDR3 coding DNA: TGTGCCAGCAGCCCCACTCCAGCGCAGGATACGCAGTATTTT. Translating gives CASSPTPAQDTQYF.